This T cell receptor (beta chain) was obtained from a study of blood T cell repertoires in COVID-19 (dated by TCRdb to 2018 to 2021). In terms of the full investigation: Collaborator samples came from the United States, Italy and Spain and covered acute and convalescent phases of COVID-19. Sample metadata almost always included a de-identified subject ID, COVID-19 status, age in years and sex. The repertoires were released in a freely available public database meant as a resource for research on the immune response to SARS-CoV-2. HLA class I and class II types, where available, came from metadata supplied by the sample provider rather than from assay-based typing. The material from the prospective study consisted of cDNA or gDNA derived from T cells, B-cell-depleted T cells, or PBMCs. The samples were drawn from two sources: the first 160 participants of the ongoing ImmuneRACE study, and approximately 1,300 subjects contributed by 6 global collaborators. Subjects who had been exposed to COVID-19, were actively infected with it, or had recovered from it provided the deeply sampled blood TCRbeta repertoires that made up the dataset.

Note on this clone: This receptor's antigen is unknown. Base-call qualities are not available, and no considerably larger clone is one nucleotide away.

From the cysteine through the phenylalanine, the CDR3 covers 16 amino acids. Only the CDR3 DNA stays, 48 bases, in frame from base 1. V loses 3 bases at its end and J loses 2 bases; junction bases beyond the gene matches: 2. Sequences MNHEY (CDR1) and SMNVEV (CDR2) are obtained from the germline V gene (reference sequence). The paper's findings and limits, for the study overall: The quantity of clinical and demographic metadata differed by source and by participant and was supplied without curation.

Participants in the prospective study were aged about 18 to 95 years, lived in 24 United States geographic areas, and enrolled through a virtual design. Cohort assignment in the prospective study relied on participant-reported clinical history from a screening survey and a study questionnaire. Recovered participants in ImmuneRACE Cohort 3 were defined by two consecutive negative NP/OP PCR tests, clearance by a healthcare professional, or resolution of symptoms. In the prospective study, whole blood, serum and a nasopharyngeal or oropharyngeal swab were collected from each participant by mobile phlebotomists. Participants in the prospective study had the option to provide additional blood draws and questionnaires over a roughly 2-month period. Prospective study blood samples were shipped either frozen or at room temperature before DNA extraction. TCRbeta CDR3 regions were amplified from genomic DNA by means of the immunoSEQ Assay, a bias-controlled multiplex PCR. On the authors' methods: The number of nucleated cells in each sample was estimated by amplification of reference gene primers within the assay. Sequence reads were collapsed and filtered to measure the absolute abundance of every unique TCRbeta CDR3 rearrangement. For each sample, productive Simpson clonality was calculated by taking the square root of Simpson's diversity index across productive rearrangements. TCRdb provides this immuneACCESS table in a form limited to in-frame rearrangements. Some clones are lacking; in checked studies, under half of them reflect an unresolved V gene, and why the rest are absent is not known. The V and J calls and clone size are taken from that table; D and trimming were inferred from the DNA. The sample yields some 270,000 clones; roughly nine tenths were counted once. Clones ranked in the top ten supply about 1.8% of the sample.

The V and J genes are TRBV27 and TRBJ2-1; 12 of the junction bases match TRBD2. This TCR came from a woman aged 40-49 years who had recovered from COVID-19. Sequencing input: PBMCs or T cells enriched from blood (not recorded which). The DNA sequence is given as TGTGCCAGCAGTTTTTGGACTAGCGGGGCCTACAATGAGCAGTTCTTC. This yields the protein CASSFWTSGAYNEQFF.